Sequencing of this T cell receptor beta chain was carried out in a study of tumour-infiltrating T cells in Burkitt lymphoma. Whole-study context: Repertoire clonality predicted overall and progression-free survival.

Produced via immunoSEQ multiplex PCR; TCRdb's table is partial and in-frame only. This sample has 13,000 to 15,000 clones, with roughly 80% found just once. The germline V gene has CDR1 MNHEY and CDR2 SMNVEV (reference sequence). V lost 6 bases, J lost 5 bases, and 17 bases stayed unmatched. This CDR3 region has 18 residues. The chain carries TRBV27 and TRBJ2-2; 8 bases fit TRBD1. What was sequenced was tumor tissue. This TCR derives from a human donor with diffuse large B-cell lymphoma. CDR3 residues: CASSSPDRGWMSTGELFF. In nucleotides, the CDR3 is TGTGCCAGCAGCTCCCCTGACAGGGGCTGGATGTCGACCGGGGAGCTGTTTTTT.